Reported below is one T cell receptor (beta chain). This specimen belongs to a study of technical replicates of blood from a handful of donors. Generated by immunoSEQ multiplex PCR, the TCRdb table keeps only in-frame clones and is missing some. Of approximately 89,000 clones in the sample, roughly 94% are singletons; the top ten hold about 0.25%. The V end was cut by 7 bases, the J end by 2 bases, with 8 bases between. The CDR3 covers 13 residues. Per germline, CDR1 MDHEN and CDR2 SYDVKM. The rearrangement links TRBV28 to TRBJ2-2; no reliable D call. The TCR was taken from a human donor in good health. Material: T cells isolated from PBMCs. The CDR3 sequence is CASMNGNTGELFF. CDR3 coding DNA: TGTGCCAGCATGAACGGTAACACCGGGGAGCTGTTTTTT. Together with reference TRBV28 and TRBJ2-2, the CDR3 gives the full variable domain: DVKVTQSSRYLVKRTGEKVFLECVQDMDHENMFWYRQDPGLGLRLIYFSYDVKMKEKGDIPEGYSVSREKKERFSLILESASTNQTSMYLCASMNGNTGELFFGEGSRLTVL.